This T cell receptor beta chain originates from a study of shared clonotypes between healthy human individuals. Looking at the study overall: Per donor, three plates held CD4 naive cells, three held CD4 memory, two held CD8 naive and one held CD8 memory.

Profiling relied on immunoSEQ multiplex PCR, and the TCRdb table lists in-frame clones only, not all of them. Among more than 1,200,000 clones listed, 98% were seen once. With 4 bases removed from V and 3 bases from J, the gap between germline ends came to 10 bases. Germline CDR1 SGHNT, CDR2 YYREEE (reference sequence). CDR3 length: 13 amino acids. Every donor was a Caucasian adult from Nashville, Tennessee. The sequencing sample was made of naive CD4+ T cells sorted from blood. Subset: CD45RA+ positively selected. V gene TRBV5-4 combines with J gene TRBJ2-5, with D possibly being TRBD1 (6 bases). This receptor was obtained from a man aged 30-40 years in good health. The CDR3 nucleotides read TGTGCCAGCAGCCTACAGGGAGAAGAGACCCAGTACTTC. Residues: CASSLQGEETQYF.